Each of the 28 T cell receptor beta chains below was sequenced from the same sample in a study of blood T cell repertoires in COVID-19. Sequenced by immunoSEQ multiplex PCR; TCRdb stores in-frame clones only, minus some. This table has roughly 130,000 clones, approximately 80% appearing once. Input material: peripheral blood. All receptors derive from a woman aged 45-65 years with acute or convalescent COVID-19.

The rearrangement uses TRBV2 and TRBJ1-2; D call uncertain. V gave up 1 base and J gave up 1 base, with 4 bases separating them. Germline CDR1 SNHLY, CDR2 FYNNEI. This CDR3 is built from 13 residues. This CDR3 is CASSEGSNYGYTF. CDR3 DNA: TGTGCCAGCAGTGAAGGGAGTAACTATGGCTACACCTTC.

This clone was seen only a few times. This rearrangement joins TRBV7-9 to TRBJ1-2; the match to TRBD1 covers 8 bases. Germline CDR1 SEHNR, CDR2 FQNEAQ (reference sequence). The ends lost 5 bases at V and 5 bases at J; junction bases unmatched: 10. The CDR3 is made up of 15 amino acids. CDR3 residues: CASSPRQGMTYGYTF. The CDR3 nucleotides read TGTGCCAGCAGCCCCCGACAGGGGATGACTTATGGCTACACCTTC.

The chain is built from TRBV13 and TRBJ1-3; D is possibly TRBD1 (6 bases). Germline V lookup: CDR1 PRHDT, CDR2 FYEKMQ (reference sequence). The ends were cut back, 7 bases at V and 2 bases at J, with 15 bases in the middle. This CDR3 is built from 15 residues. The CDR3 reads CASTSWGLPGNTIYF. Here the CDR3 DNA reads TGTGCCAGCACCTCGTGGGGGCTGCCTGGAAACACCATATATTTT.

This chain uses TRBV9 with TRBJ1-2; 8 bases are a match to TRBD1. The CDR3 spans 14 residues. Germline values: CDR1 SGDLS, CDR2 YYNGEE. V gave up 4 bases and J gave up 4 bases; unmatched junction bases: 6. The CDR3 nucleotides read TGTGCCAGCAGCTTCAAGACAGGGGCCTATGGCTACACCTTC. It is translated as CASSFKTGAYGYTF.

The CDR3 reads CATREAGSGNTIYF. DNA for the CDR3: TGTGCCACCAGAGAAGCCGGGTCTGGAAACACCATATATTTT. V usage is TRBV6-1 and J usage is TRBJ1-3; D unresolved. Germline V gene data show CDR1 as MNHNS and CDR2 as SASEGT. V was clipped by 10 bases and J by 1 base, with 14 bases between them. The CDR3 is 14 amino acids.

The chain employs TRBV2 and TRBJ1-4; D is unclear. The CDR3 sequence is 16 residues long. The V gene lost 6 bases and the J gene lost 8 bases, with 22 bases spanning the gap. The germline gives CDR1 SNHLY, CDR2 FYNNEI. CDR3 sequence: CASSEFQQRGREKLFF. The CDR3 DNA follows: TGTGCCAGCAGCGAATTTCAACAGAGAGGGAGGGAAAAACTGTTTTTT.

This chain's CDR3 is CASSLGTESSYEQYF. The CDR3 coding sequence is TGTGCCAGCAGCTTAGGGACAGAGAGCTCCTACGAGCAGTACTTC. The chain uses TRBV7-8 and TRBJ2-7, with D perhaps TRBD1 (6 bases). Trimming removed 1 base from V and 0 bases from J, with 10 bases in between. The CDR3 runs 15 residues. Germline values: CDR1 SGHVS, CDR2 FQNEAQ.

The CDR3 here is CSVEEPGEEQYF. CDR3 DNA sequence: TGCAGCGTTGAAGAACCCGGGGAGGAGCAGTACTTC. The genes are TRBV29-1 and TRBJ2-7; the D gene is possibly TRBD2 (5 bases). The germline V gene encodes CDR1 SQVTM and CDR2 ANQGSEA. With 0 bases removed from V and 7 bases from J, the gap between germline ends came to 10 bases. The CDR3 consists of 12 residues.

The chain combines TRBV10-3 with TRBJ1-2, with no clear D. From germline, CDR1 is ENHRY and CDR2 SYGVKD. This CDR3 has 13 residues. Trimming pared 7 bases from V and 0 bases from J, leaving 9 bases between. This CDR3 reads CAIKKTSNYGYTF. Here the CDR3 DNA reads TGTGCCATCAAAAAAACATCTAACTATGGCTACACCTTC.

The chain uses TRBV3-1 (or the pseudogene TRBV3-2) and TRBJ1-3, with D unresolved. Germline V lookup: CDR1 LGHDT, CDR2 YNNKEL (reference sequence). Between the trimmed V and J ends, which lost 0 bases and 0 bases, there was a span of 9 bases. This CDR3 contains 16 residues. The CDR3 is CASSQDRGPSGNTIYF. The CDR3 region has the DNA TGTGCCAGCAGCCAAGATCGAGGTCCCTCTGGAAACACCATATATTTT.

The chain carries TRBV19 and TRBJ1-4, with TRBD1 matching over 7 bases. Trimming removed 3 bases from V and 7 bases from J; junction bases left unmatched: 11. This CDR3 region has 16 residues. Germline V gene lookup returns CDR1 LNHDA and CDR2 SQIVND (reference sequence). The CDR3 coding sequence is TGTGCCAGTAGTATCCGGATGACGGGACAGTCTGAAAAACTGTTTTTT. It is translated as CASSIRMTGQSEKLFF.

The chain employs TRBV18 and TRBJ2-1; the match to TRBD2 covers 9 bases. Germline values: CDR1 KGHSH, CDR2 LQKENI. CDR3 length: 17 amino acids. The V gene end was trimmed by 3 bases and the J gene end by 5 bases; junction bases not matched to a gene: 11. The CDR3 DNA reads as TGTGCCAGCTCACCTTATCGTCCGGGACTAGCCGACAATGAGCAGTTCTTC. It specifies CASSPYRPGLADNEQFF.

The chain couples TRBV29-1 to TRBJ1-2, with D unresolved. The CDR3 spans 14 residues. The germline V gene has CDR1 SQVTM and CDR2 ANQGSEA. V was pared by 1 base and J by 6 bases, with 15 bases between. The CDR3 coding sequence is TGCAGCGTTGAAGCCACGGGAAGGGAGAATGGCTACACCTTC. This sequence encodes CSVEATGRENGYTF. The full variable domain, completed using reference TRBV29-1 and TRBJ1-2, is SAVISQKPSRDICQRGTSLTIQCQVDSQVTMMFWYRQQPGQSLTLIATANQGSEATYESGFVIDKFPISRPNLTFSTLTVSNMSPEDSSIYLCSVEATGRENGYTFGSGTRLTVV.

J is TRBJ1-2 and V is TRBV6-5; D ambiguous. Between the trimmed V and J ends, which lost 7 bases and 8 bases, there was a span of 23 bases. Germline CDR1 is MNHEY and CDR2 is SVGAGI. CDR3 length: 15 amino acids. The CDR3 loop is CASNQEAVLFRGYTF. DNA of the CDR3: TGTGCCAGCAACCAGGAAGCGGTCCTTTTCAGGGGCTACACCTTC.

This clone was seen a single time. V gene TRBV14 combines with J gene TRBJ2-2; 8 bases map to TRBD1. This CDR3 comprises 14 residues. The V gene's germline CDR1 is SGHDN and CDR2 FVKESK. The V segment lost 5 bases and the J segment 6 bases; nucleotides outside the gene matches: 5. CDR3 in DNA: TGTGCCAGCAGCTTGGACAGGGATCCCGGGGAGCTGTTTTTT. This sequence encodes CASSLDRDPGELFF.

In nucleotides, the CDR3 is TGCGCCAGCAGCTTTCAGAGGAATGAGCAGTTCTTC. It codes for CASSFQRNEQFF. V is TRBV5-1 and J is TRBJ2-1; D remains unclear. V lost 2 bases, J lost 7 bases, and 7 bases lay in between. Germline CDR1 is SGHRS and CDR2 is YFSETQ. CDR3 length: 12 amino acids.

V usage is TRBV29-1 and J usage is TRBJ2-3, with D perhaps TRBD2 (7 bases). V lost 4 bases, J lost 4 bases, and 12 bases lay in between. The CDR3 runs 13 residues. Germline V gene data show CDR1 as SQVTM and CDR2 as ANQGSEA. The CDR3 DNA sequence: TGCAGCGTTGCGAGGGGGGGGGCAGATACGCAGTATTTT. It yields the protein CSVARGGADTQYF.

CDR3 in amino acids: CASSLGFVGGGYTF. CDR3 bases: TGCGCCAGCAGCTTGGGGTTCGTAGGGGGCGGCTACACCTTC. This chain uses TRBV5-1 with TRBJ1-2; 7 nucleotides align to TRBD1. This CDR3 has 14 amino acids. Germline values: CDR1 SGHRS, CDR2 YFSETQ. Losses at the gene ends were 0 bases for V and 8 bases for J; bases not matched to a gene: 7.

The rearrangement joins TRBV2 to TRBJ1-1, with TRBD1 identical over 10 bases. V shed 4 bases, J shed 4 bases, and the junction held 9 bases outside the gene matches. Germline V gene lookup returns CDR1 SNHLY and CDR2 FYNNEI. The CDR3 spans 16 residues. CDR3 in amino acids: CASSVDRGLDSTEAFF. The DNA for the CDR3 is TGTGCCAGCAGTGTTGACAGGGGGCTCGATAGCACTGAAGCTTTCTTT.

The chain is built from TRBV10-1 and TRBJ2-5; TRBD1 matches 7 bases. From germline, CDR1 is WNHNN and CDR2 SYGVQD (reference sequence). With V trimmed by 6 bases and J by 5 bases, 9 bases remained unmatched. The CDR3 contains 14 residues. CDR3 in DNA: TGCGCCAGCAGCCTAGACAGGGCTAGCGAGACCCAGTACTTC. Encoded protein: CASSLDRASETQYF.

This clone was counted a single time. This chain connects TRBV7-2 to TRBJ1-4; D remains ambiguous. CDR3 length equals 13 residues. V lost 6 bases and J 8 bases, leaving 13 bases between the germline ends. Per germline, CDR1 SGHTA and CDR2 FQGNSA. For the CDR3, the DNA is TGTGCCAGCAGTTCCAGGACTGGGGAAAAACTGTTTTTT. Amino acids: CASSSRTGEKLFF.

Only a few counts were recorded for this clone. The J gene is TRBJ2-7, the V gene TRBV9; 7 nucleotides agree with TRBD1. Germline V gene sequence: CDR1 SGDLS, CDR2 YYNGEE. Trimming removed 4 bases from V and 3 bases from J; junction bases left unmatched: 10. This CDR3 has 15 amino acids. The CDR3 spells CASSSSPGQSYEQYF. The CDR3 DNA reads TGTGCCAGCAGCTCCTCACCGGGACAGAGCTACGAGCAGTACTTC.

In the case of this clone: The sample has other DNA sequences that encode this CDR3 too. V usage is TRBV6-6 and J usage is TRBJ2-2; D possibly corresponds to TRBD2 (6 bases). The CDR3 totals 14 residues. Germline values: CDR1 MNHNY, CDR2 SVGAGI (reference sequence). V lost 2 bases to trimming and J lost 6 bases, with 10 bases between them. CDR3 region: CASSYDRESGELFF. The CDR3 bases are TGTGCCAGCAGTTACGATCGGGAGTCCGGGGAGCTGTTTTTT.

CDR3 bases: TGTGCCAGCAGTCAACAGGGGAGCTCCTACGAGCAGTACTTC. Its translation: CASSQQGSSYEQYF. The chain carries TRBV27 and TRBJ2-7; 7 nucleotides match TRBD1. V trimming: 5 bases; J trimming: 0 bases; junction bases outside the gene matches: 4. The CDR3 runs to 14 residues. Per germline, CDR1 MNHEY and CDR2 SMNVEV (reference sequence).

This clone was seen a handful of times. V gene TRBV9 combines with J gene TRBJ1-2; 8 bases map to TRBD1. Trimming removed 4 bases from V and 3 bases from J; junction bases left unmatched: 5. Germline CDR1 SGDLS, CDR2 YYNGEE. The CDR3 extends over 14 amino acids. CDR3 loop: CASSSTGGDYGYTF. Here the CDR3 DNA reads TGTGCCAGCAGCTCTACAGGGGGAGACTATGGCTACACCTTC. Full variable domain (remainder filled in from reference TRBV9 and TRBJ1-2): DSGVTQTPKHLITATGQRVTLRCSPRSGDLSVYWYQQSLDQGLQFLIQYYNGEERAKGNILERFSAQQFPDLHSELNLSSLELGDSALYFCASSSTGGDYGYTFGSGTRLTVV.

This clone has only a few counts. This chain connects TRBV5-1 to TRBJ1-4; 12 bases are a match to TRBD1. Trimming cost V 7 bases and J 3 bases; bases outside gene matches: 10. Germline CDR1 and CDR2: SGHRS and YFSETQ. The CDR3 runs to 17 residues. DNA of the CDR3: TGCGCCAGCCGGCGGGACAGGGGGCACACAGCTAATGAAAAACTGTTTTTT. It yields the protein CASRRDRGHTANEKLFF.

The chain joins TRBV27 to TRBJ1-1; D is possibly TRBD1 (5 bases). The CDR3 loop spans 13 amino acids. V lost 2 bases and J lost 3, with 7 bases in between. Germline V gene data show CDR1 as MNHEY and CDR2 as SMNVEV (reference sequence). The CDR3 nucleotides are TGTGCCAGCAGTTTACAGGGTTACACTGAAGCTTTCTTT. Its protein product is CASSLQGYTEAFF.

The CDR3 DNA follows: TGTGCCAGCAGCAGGGACAGGGGAACTCAGCCCCAGCATTTT. Its translation is CASSRDRGTQPQHF. V is TRBV21-1 and J is TRBJ1-5; the D call of TRBD1 is as the table states it, not checked on the DNA. TRBV21-1 is a pseudogene segment. The CDR3 contains 14 residues.